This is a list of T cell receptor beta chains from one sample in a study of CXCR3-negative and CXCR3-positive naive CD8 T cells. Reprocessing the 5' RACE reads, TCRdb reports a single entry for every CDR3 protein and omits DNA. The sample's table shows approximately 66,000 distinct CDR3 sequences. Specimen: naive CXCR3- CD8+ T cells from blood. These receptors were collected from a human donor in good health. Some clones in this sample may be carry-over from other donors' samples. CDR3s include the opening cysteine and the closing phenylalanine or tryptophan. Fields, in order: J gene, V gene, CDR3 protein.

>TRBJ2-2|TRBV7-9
CASSLDPIAGELFF
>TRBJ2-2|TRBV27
CASSYGQGTGELFF
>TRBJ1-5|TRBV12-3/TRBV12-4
CASSLRGSNQPQHF
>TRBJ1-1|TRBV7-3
CASSVDGGENTEAFF
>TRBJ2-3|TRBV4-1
CASSPQGVSTDTQYF
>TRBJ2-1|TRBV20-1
CSARVRDNEQFF
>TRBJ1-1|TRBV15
CATSGGTGMTEAFF
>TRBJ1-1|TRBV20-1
CSASEVGGSTEAFF
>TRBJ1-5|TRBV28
CASSLKAWGTGGNQPQHF
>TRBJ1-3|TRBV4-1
CASSRGGATGNTIYF
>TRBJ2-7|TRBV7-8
CASSPLQGPYEQYF
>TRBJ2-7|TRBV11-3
CASSNRGLSYEQYF
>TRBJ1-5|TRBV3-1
CASSRDGGNQPQHF
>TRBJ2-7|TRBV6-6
CASSYSTSGGGPEQYF